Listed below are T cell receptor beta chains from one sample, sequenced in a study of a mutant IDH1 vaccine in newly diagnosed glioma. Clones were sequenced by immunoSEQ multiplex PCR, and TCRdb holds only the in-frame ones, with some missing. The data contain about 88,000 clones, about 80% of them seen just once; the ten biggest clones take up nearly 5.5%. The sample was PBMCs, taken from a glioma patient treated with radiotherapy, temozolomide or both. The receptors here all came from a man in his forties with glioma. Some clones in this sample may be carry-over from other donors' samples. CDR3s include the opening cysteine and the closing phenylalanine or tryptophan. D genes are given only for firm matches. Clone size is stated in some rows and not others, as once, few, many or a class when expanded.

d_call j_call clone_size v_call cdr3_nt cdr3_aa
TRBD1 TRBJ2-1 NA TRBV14 TGTGCCAGCAGCCCGGCCGGGACAGGGGCAAACAATGAGCAGTTCTTC CASSPAGTGANNEQFF
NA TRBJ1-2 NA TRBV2 TGTGCCAGCAGCGGGGGGGAAACAGGGTTGATTGGCTACACCTTC CASSGGETGLIGYTF
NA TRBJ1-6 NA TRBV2 TGTGCCAGCAGTGAAATTGGTTCACCCCTCCACTTT CASSEIGSPLHF
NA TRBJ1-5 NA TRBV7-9 TGTGCCAGCAGCTTAGGGGAGTCTAGCAATCAGCCCCAGCATTTT CASSLGESSNQPQHF
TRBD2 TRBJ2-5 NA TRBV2 TGTGCCAGCAGTGGGGTAGCGGGGGCACAAGAGACCCAGTACTTC CASSGVAGAQETQYF
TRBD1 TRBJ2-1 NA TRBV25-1 TGTGCCAGCAGTTGGACAGGGAGCAGTGAGCAGTTCTTC CASSWTGSSEQFF
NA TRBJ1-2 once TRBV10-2 TGCGCCAGCGCCCCAGGGGACCCTTCTAACTATGGCTACACCTTC CASAPGDPSNYGYTF
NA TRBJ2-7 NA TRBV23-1 TGCGCCAGCAGTCAATCGGCCGCGGCAGGCCAGGTAGCCGAGCAGTACTTC CASSQSAAAGQVAEQYF
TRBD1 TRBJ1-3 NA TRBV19 TGTGCCAGTAGTCGGACAGGGGGCGCCGGAAACACCATATATTTT CASSRTGGAGNTIYF
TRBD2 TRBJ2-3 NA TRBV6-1 TGTGCCAGCAGTGACCTACTAGCGGGGGAATCAAGAACGCAGTATTTT CASSDLLAGESRTQYF
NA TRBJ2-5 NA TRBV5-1 TGCGCCAGCAGCTCCAACCAAGAGACCCAGTACTTC CASSSNQETQYF
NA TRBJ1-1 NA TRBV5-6 TGTGCCAGCAGCTTGGCCTCAGGTAATGAGGTGAACACTGAAGCTTTCTTT CASSLASGNEVNTEAFF
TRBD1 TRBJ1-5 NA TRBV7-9 TGTGCCAGCAGCCCGGGACAGGCCATCGAGCCCCAGCATTTT CASSPGQAIEPQHF
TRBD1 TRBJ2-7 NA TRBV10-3 TGTGCCATCAGTGAGGCCGGGACAGGGAAAAACGAGCAGTACTTC CAISEAGTGKNEQYF
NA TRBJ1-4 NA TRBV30 TGTGCCTGGGGGACCTACCGTGTGGAAAAACTGTTTTTT CAWGTYRVEKLFF
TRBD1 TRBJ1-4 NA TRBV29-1 TGCAGCGTGGAACAGGGGAGCGGGGAAAAACTGTTTTTT CSVEQGSGEKLFF
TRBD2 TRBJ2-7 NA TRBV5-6 TGTGCCAGCAGCTTGGCGAGCGGGAGACACTACGAGCAGTACTTC CASSLASGRHYEQYF
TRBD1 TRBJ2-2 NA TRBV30 TGTGCCTGGAACGACAGGGCCACCGGGGAGCTGTTTTTT CAWNDRATGELFF
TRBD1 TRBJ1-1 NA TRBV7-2 TGTGCCAGCAGCCCGCGGACAGGGTTGAACACTGAAGCTTTCTTT CASSPRTGLNTEAFF
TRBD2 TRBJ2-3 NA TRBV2 TGTGCCAGCAGTGCCCTGACTAGCGGACTAGGCACAGATACGCAGTATTTT CASSALTSGLGTDTQYF
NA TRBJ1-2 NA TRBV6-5 TGTGCCAGCAGTTACTCGATAAGGGGCTCCTATGGCTACACCTTC CASSYSIRGSYGYTF
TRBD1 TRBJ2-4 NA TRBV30 TGTGCCTGGAGTGGTGCAGGGGGAAACATTCAGTACTTC CAWSGAGGNIQYF
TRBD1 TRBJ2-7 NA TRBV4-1 TGCGCCAGCAGCCAAGAGCTGGCAGGGGGTTTGGACGAGCAGTACTTC CASSQELAGGLDEQYF
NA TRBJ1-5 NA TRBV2 TGTGCCAGTTATAGGGGGGCTGGACAGCCCCAGCATTTT CASYRGAGQPQHF
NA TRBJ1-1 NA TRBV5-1 TGCGCCAGCAGCTTGACGGTGGGCACTGAAGCTTTCTTT CASSLTVGTEAFF
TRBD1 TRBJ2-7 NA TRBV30 TGTGCCTGGAGTGTACAGGGGGCAGGGTCCTACGAGCAGTACTTC CAWSVQGAGSYEQYF
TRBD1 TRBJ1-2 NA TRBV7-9 TGTGCCAGCAGCTTAGAGAGCAGGGGGCCCTATGGCTACACCTTC CASSLESRGPYGYTF
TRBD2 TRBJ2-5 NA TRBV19 TGTGCCAGTAGTCGGGGGGGTCAAGAGACCCAGTACTTC CASSRGGQETQYF
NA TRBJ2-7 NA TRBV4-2 TGTGCCAGCAGCCAAGTACTGGGAAGCTCCTACGAGCAGTACTTC CASSQVLGSSYEQYF
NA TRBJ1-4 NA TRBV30 TGTGCCTGGAGCGGGCAGTCGGGGCAGGGCGAAAAACTGTTTTTT CAWSGQSGQGEKLFF
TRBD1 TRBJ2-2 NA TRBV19 TGTGCCAGTAGTATCCCTAGGACAGGGGGCACCGGGGAGCTGTTTTTT CASSIPRTGGTGELFF
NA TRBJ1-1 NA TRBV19 TGTGCCAGTAGTATTGGATCTACGGGGTGGACTGAAGCTTTCTTT CASSIGSTGWTEAFF
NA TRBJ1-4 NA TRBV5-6 TGTGCCAGCAGCTCGACTCTGACGTCAACTAATGAAAAACTGTTTTTT CASSSTLTSTNEKLFF
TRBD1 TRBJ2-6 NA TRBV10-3 TGTGCCATCAGTGATCCGGGACAGAGCTCTGGGGCCAACGTCCTGACTTTC CAISDPGQSSGANVLTF
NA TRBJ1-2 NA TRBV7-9 TGTGCCAGCAGCTATTTCGGTTCTAACTATGGCTACACCTTC CASSYFGSNYGYTF
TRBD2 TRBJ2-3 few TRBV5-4 TGTGCCAGCAGTTCAGCGGGGGGCACAGATACGCAGTATTTT CASSSAGGTDTQYF
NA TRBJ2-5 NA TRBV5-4 TGTGCCAGCAGCGTGCCGGGATCAGAGACCCAGTACTTC CASSVPGSETQYF
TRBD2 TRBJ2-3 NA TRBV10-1 TGCGCCAGCAGGGACGGGACTAGCGGGGGAGATACGCAGTATTTT CASRDGTSGGDTQYF
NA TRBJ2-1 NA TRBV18 TGTGCCAGCTCACCGCCGGACAGCAGCTCCTACAATGAGCAGTTCTTC CASSPPDSSSYNEQFF
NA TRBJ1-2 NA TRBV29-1 TGCAGCTCCCTCGCGCAGGTGGGGGGGGATGGCTACACCTTC CSSLAQVGGDGYTF